This T cell receptor beta chain is drawn from a study of PD-1 blockade in classical Hodgkin lymphoma (TCRdb year 2020). The study in broad terms: Nivolumab dosing was 3 mg/kg intravenously every 2 weeks, continuing until either disease progression or unacceptable toxicity. To define a peripheral blood immune signature of response to PD-1 blockade in classical Hodgkin lymphoma, the study combined TCR beta sequencing with CyTOF. What the authors observed across the whole study: CD4+ but not CD8+ TCR diversity rose significantly by C4D1 (p=0.0027 vs p=0.16), most apparent in complete responders (p=0.02). Baseline TCR diversity was reported to be lower in newly diagnosed patients than in healthy donors, and even lower in relapsed/refractory patients. Diversity was lower in patients who began nivolumab less than 1 year after ASCT, so these patients were left out of later analyses to avoid confounding by immune reconstitution. Baseline diversity similar to that of newly diagnosed patients was observed in trial patients achieving complete response, whereas significantly lower diversity was observed in partial responders and progressors. The study covered only a single clinical trial cohort, and the causes of the repertoire differences, possibly disease activity or prior therapy, were still not defined.

Turning to this clone: Its antigen is currently not known. No much larger clone is present one base from it, and per-base qualities are unavailable.

According to the study, the label for this sample's time point signals: cycle 4 day 1 (C4D1), after less than 7 weeks of nivolumab. Relapse after autologous stem cell transplantation had occurred in all trial patients, and cohorts A, B and C were distinguished by prior brentuximab vedotin exposure. The trial cohort included 50 to 60 patients with relapsed/refractory classical Hodgkin lymphoma, and each patient had a best overall response of complete response, partial response or progressive disease. Single-agent nivolumab was administered to trial patients in the multi-cohort phase II CheckMate 205 trial. An independent review committee assessed best overall response using the 2007 International Working Group response criteria. Trial PBMCs were collected just before the start of nivolumab (C1D1) and during therapy at cycle 2 day 1 and cycle 4 day 1. Peripheral blood was collected in 8 mL Vacutainer Cell Preparation Tubes, from which PBMCs were isolated by centrifugation and then cryopreserved.

Reading the germline V gene gives CDR1 SGHVS and CDR2 FQNEAQ. The V end loses 1 base and the J end loses 1 base, and a stretch of 4 bases separates them. From the cysteine up to the phenylalanine, the CDR3 has a length of 14 residues. CDR3 DNA is the only sequence kept; it has 42 bases, read in frame from the first base. Genomic DNA was extracted with the Qiagen DNeasy kit from unsorted PBMCs and from negatively selected CD4+ and CD8+ fractions. Using primers that anneal to V and J segments, immunoSEQ multiplex PCR amplified the TCR beta CDR3 regions. A synthetic immune receptor repertoire was used to minimize amplification bias, and any remaining bias was removed computationally after sequencing. On the authors' methods: Custom Python scripts were used to quantify repertoire diversity as the Shannon entropy index. Unsorted, CD4+ and CD8+ repertoires were examined separately, except in combined analyses, for which CD4+ and CD8+ sequences were merged in silico. Clonal expansion was defined as a frequency increase of at least 2-fold after treatment compared with C1D1, and clones undetected at baseline were assigned a pseudocount of 0.5. Singleton clones were defined as clones with 0 or 1 copy at C1D1, and non-singleton clones were defined as clones with 2 or more copies. Clones expanded in unsorted samples were assigned a CD4+, CD8+ or unknown annotation through matching of protein sequences in sorted samples from the same patient. Diversity changes from C1D1 to C4D1 were tested in paired samples using Wilcoxon tests. The table comes from immuneACCESS by way of TCRdb, which keeps in-frame sequences with V and J called. Part of the clones is missing from these tables; in studies checked, under half for an unresolved V gene and the rest for unknown reasons. The DNA gave D and trimming, while V, J and clone size come from that table. A total of roughly 16,000 clones appear in this sample, under 90% of them only once. Approximately 12% of the sample is in the top ten clones.

The sequencing here drew on peripheral blood mononuclear cells (PBMCs), taken before the fourth cycle of nivolumab. The receptor chain draws on TRBV7-8 and TRBJ2-2; a confident D gene designation cannot be given. The receptor was isolated from a human donor with classical Hodgkin lymphoma. The CDR3 has the sequence CASSLGGNTGELFF. The sequenced DNA is TGTGCCAGCAGCTTAGGGGGGAACACCGGGGAGCTGTTTTTT.